This is a list of T cell receptor beta chains from one sample in a study of radiation and T cells in renal cell carcinoma. Clones were read by immunoSEQ multiplex PCR, and TCRdb kept only the in-frame ones, dropping some. The table includes 87,000 or so clones, approximately 86% detected once. The input for sequencing was blood, taken from a patient whose treatment included radiotherapy and nephrectomy. These receptors were taken from a man between 50 and 59 years old with renal cell carcinoma. Each CDR3 is given with its conserved first and last residue. D genes are given only for firm matches. Only some rows state a clone size, as once, few, many or a class for expanded clones.

size: NA
J: TRBJ2-3
D: NA
V: TRBV4-2
CDR3: CASSQDPGTSTDTQYF
DNA: TGTGCCAGCAGCCAAGATCCGGGGACTAGCACAGATACGCAGTATTTT

size: NA
J: TRBJ2-1
D: NA
V: TRBV9
CDR3: CASSGAPGSLAGYNEQFF
DNA: TGTGCCAGCAGCGGAGCCCCCGGGAGTCTAGCAGGATACAATGAGCAGTTCTTC

size: NA
J: TRBJ2-2
D: NA
V: TRBV11-3
CDR3: CASSLGRDSSVGELFF
DNA: TGTGCCAGCAGCTTAGGGAGGGACTCCTCAGTCGGGGAGCTGTTTTTT

size: NA
J: TRBJ2-3
D: NA
V: TRBV9
CDR3: CASSGGATDTQYF
DNA: TGTGCCAGCAGCGGGGGGGCCACAGATACGCAGTATTTT

size: NA
J: TRBJ2-3
D: TRBD2
V: TRBV4-2
CDR3: CASTLAGGSDTQYF
DNA: TGTGCCAGCACCTTAGCGGGGGGCTCAGATACGCAGTATTTT

size: NA
J: TRBJ1-1
D: NA
V: TRBV2
CDR3: CASSATGFTEAFF
DNA: TGTGCCAGCAGTGCTACAGGGTTCACTGAAGCTTTCTTT

size: NA
J: TRBJ1-1
D: NA
V: TRBV30
CDR3: CAWGRGMNTEAFF
DNA: TGTGCCTGGGGTCGAGGGATGAACACTGAAGCTTTCTTT

size: NA
J: TRBJ2-5
D: TRBD2
V: TRBV30
CDR3: CAWSFGGGKETQYF
DNA: TGTGCCTGGAGTTTTGGCGGGGGAAAAGAGACCCAGTACTTC

size: NA
J: TRBJ2-5
D: TRBD2
V: TRBV6-5
CDR3: CASSGSGGAGETQYF
DNA: TGTGCCAGCAGCGGAAGCGGGGGGGCTGGAGAGACCCAGTACTTC

size: NA
J: TRBJ2-1
D: NA
V: TRBV2
CDR3: CASIVGVGYNEQFF
DNA: TGTGCCAGCATAGTGGGGGTGGGCTACAATGAGCAGTTCTTC

size: NA
J: TRBJ2-1
D: TRBD1
V: TRBV6-6
CDR3: CASRRQGADEQFF
DNA: TGTGCCAGCAGAAGACAGGGGGCGGATGAGCAGTTCTTC

size: once
J: TRBJ1-2
D: NA
V: TRBV4-1
CDR3: CASSQDWAGDGYTF
DNA: TGCGCCAGCAGCCAAGACTGGGCAGGGGATGGCTACACCTTC

size: NA
J: TRBJ1-2
D: TRBD1
V: TRBV18
CDR3: CASSPGQGAGDGYTF
DNA: TGTGCCAGCTCACCAGGACAGGGGGCAGGGGATGGCTACACCTTC

size: NA
J: TRBJ1-4
D: TRBD1
V: TRBV30
CDR3: CAWTEGQSATNEKLFF
DNA: TGTGCCTGGACCGAGGGACAGTCGGCAACTAATGAAAAACTGTTTTTT

size: NA
J: TRBJ2-5
D: TRBD1
V: TRBV6-5
CDR3: CASSQQGRWETQYF
DNA: TGTGCCAGCAGTCAACAGGGGCGTTGGGAGACCCAGTACTTC

size: NA
J: TRBJ1-3
D: NA
V: TRBV6-5
CDR3: CASSSTTASGNTIYF
DNA: TGTGCCAGCAGCTCCACGACAGCATCTGGAAACACCATATATTTT

size: NA
J: TRBJ2-6
D: NA
V: TRBV4-1
CDR3: CASSPRGVGAGANVLTF
DNA: TGCGCCAGCAGCCCCCGAGGGGTAGGGGCCGGGGCCAACGTCCTGACTTTC

size: once
J: TRBJ2-5
D: TRBD1
V: TRBV27
CDR3: CASSPDLGQGAIKRNQYF
DNA: TGTGCCAGCAGTCCAGACCTAGGACAGGGGGCGATCAAGAGAAACCAGTACTTC

size: NA
J: TRBJ1-2
D: NA
V: TRBV4-1
CDR3: CASSQDNYGYTF
DNA: TGCGCCAGCAGCCAAGATAACTATGGCTACACCTTC